The 26 T cell receptor beta chains presented below share a single source sample, sequenced in a study of shared clonotypes between healthy human individuals. Clones were sequenced by immunoSEQ multiplex PCR, and TCRdb holds only the in-frame ones, with some missing. This sample has 100,000 to 120,000 clones, with about 67% found just once. The specimen was memory CD8+ T cells sorted from blood. Subset given: CD45RO+ cells pooled with CCR7-negative TemRA cells. These receptors were collected from a woman aged 30 to 39 in good health.

Only a few counts were recorded for this clone. The J gene is TRBJ1-1, the V gene TRBV13; D is undetermined. The CDR3 covers 12 residues. Trimming took 7 bases from V and 6 from J, leaving 12 bases between them. Germline CDR1 is PRHDT and CDR2 is FYEKMQ (reference sequence). The CDR3 DNA sequence: TGTGCCAGCAACGTCAGGACGTCTGAAGCTTTCTTT. Translated, it gives CASNVRTSEAFF.

The V call is TRBV6-4, the J call TRBJ2-3; D is ambiguous. The V end was cut by 0 bases, the J end by 1 base, with 11 bases between. The CDR3 runs 16 residues. Germline CDR1 reads MRHNA; CDR2 reads SNTAGT. For the CDR3, the DNA is TGTGCCAGCAGTGACTCGGCGGTCTCGGGCACAGATACGCAGTATTTT. Translating gives CASSDSAVSGTDTQYF.

This clone was observed a handful of times. The chain couples TRBV18 to TRBJ1-5; TRBD1 aligns across 8 bases. CDR1 is KGHSH and CDR2 is LQKENI in the germline V gene. The CDR3 spans 15 residues. Trimming at V came to 5 bases and at J to 4 bases, leaving 7 bases not matched to a gene. The CDR3 is CASSSGQGMNQPQHF. CDR3 bases: TGTGCCAGCTCATCCGGACAGGGCATGAATCAGCCCCAGCATTTT.

The chain uses TRBV7-9 and TRBJ2-7; unclear D gene. The CDR3 consists of 11 residues. Trimming removed 3 bases at V and 4 bases at J, with 4 bases between. From germline, CDR1 is SEHNR and CDR2 FQNEAQ (reference sequence). DNA of the CDR3: TGTGCCAGCAGCTTCACATACGAGCAGTACTTC. Its protein is CASSFTYEQYF.

This clone was counted a single time. The chain combines TRBV28 with TRBJ1-2; 8 bases agree with TRBD1. After removal of 7 bases from V and 5 bases from J, the junction contained 9 bases not matched to a gene. This CDR3 region has 14 residues. Germline V gives CDR1 MDHEN, CDR2 SYDVKM. The CDR3 loop is CASNAGDRIYGYTF. In nucleotides, the CDR3 is TGTGCCAGCAACGCGGGGGACAGGATATATGGCTACACCTTC.

The V and J genes are TRBV6-6 and TRBJ1-1, with D possibly being TRBD1 (6 bases). The CDR3 totals 14 residues. The germline gives CDR1 MNHNY, CDR2 SVGAGI (reference sequence). V was cut by 1 base and J by 7 bases, with 13 bases left in between. The CDR3 region has the DNA TGTGCCAGCAGTTACTACCGGGACACCTTTGAAGCTTTCTTT. Translated, it gives CASSYYRDTFEAFF.

The rearrangement joins TRBV7-9 to TRBJ2-7, with 9 bases matching TRBD1. V shed 4 bases and J 5 bases; nucleotides not matched to a gene: 9. CDR1 and CDR2 from the germline V gene are SEHNR and FQNEAQ (reference sequence). This CDR3 is 15 amino acids long. DNA for the CDR3: TGTGCCAGCAGCTCATTGGACAGGGGATTCCACGAGCAGTACTTC. Encoded protein: CASSSLDRGFHEQYF. Variable domain in full (rest from reference TRBV7-9 and TRBJ2-7): DTGVSQNPRHKITKRGQNVTFRCDPISEHNRLYWYRQTLGQGPEFLTYFQNEAQLEKSRLLSDRFSAERPKGSFSTLEIQRTEQGDSAMYLCASSSLDRGFHEQYFGPGTRLTVT.

The V gene is TRBV7-9, the J gene TRBJ2-3; 9 bases agree with TRBD2. The CDR3 extends over 15 amino acids. Germline values: CDR1 SEHNR, CDR2 FQNEAQ (reference sequence). The V segment lost 1 base and the J segment 5 bases; nucleotides outside the gene matches: 4. CDR3 sequence reads: CASSLGTSVEDTQYF. The CDR3 region has the DNA TGTGCCAGCAGCTTAGGGACTAGCGTTGAAGATACGCAGTATTTT.

The J gene is TRBJ2-7, the V gene TRBV11-2; a weak D match, TRBD2 (6 bases). V was pared by 0 bases and J by 3 bases, with 18 bases between. From germline, CDR1 is SGHAT and CDR2 FQNNGV. CDR3 length: 17 residues. This CDR3 is CASSLDPWGRLGYEQYF. The CDR3 DNA sequence: TGTGCCAGCAGCTTAGACCCGTGGGGGAGGCTCGGCTACGAGCAGTACTTC.

This chain joins TRBV7-9 and TRBJ2-5; D remains ambiguous. Between the trimmed V and J ends, which lost 2 bases and 2 bases, there was a span of 6 bases. This CDR3 spans 13 amino acids. CDR1 is SEHNR and CDR2 is FQNEAQ in the germline V gene (reference sequence). The CDR3 reads CASSLKLQETQYF. CDR3 sequence (DNA): TGTGCCAGCAGCTTAAAGCTACAAGAGACCCAGTACTTC.

The rearrangement uses TRBV10-2 and TRBJ1-2; D not certain. V shed 4 bases and J shed 7 bases, with 10 bases lying between them. CDR3 size: 12 residues. Germline V gives CDR1 WSHSY, CDR2 SAAADI. This chain's CDR3 is CASSAPQLGYTF. CDR3 in DNA: TGCGCCAGCAGTGCCCCGCAGCTTGGCTACACCTTC.

The chain uses TRBV27 and TRBJ1-2; D gene ambiguous. This CDR3 has 15 amino acids. V was trimmed by 6 bases and J by 2 bases, leaving 16 bases between them. Looked up from germline, CDR1 is MNHEY and CDR2 is SMNVEV (reference sequence). CDR3 sequence (DNA): TGTGCCAGCAGCATACACGGGCCAAGGAACTATGGCTACACCTTC. This sequence encodes CASSIHGPRNYGYTF.

V and J are TRBV5-5 and TRBJ2-7, with unresolved D. The germline V gene encodes CDR1 SGHKS and CDR2 YYEKEE (reference sequence). V was pared by 0 bases and J by 6 bases, with 10 bases between. The CDR3 is 13 residues long. The CDR3 protein is CASSLGLVGEQYF. In DNA, the CDR3 is TGTGCCAGCAGCTTGGGTCTAGTCGGCGAGCAGTACTTC.

V usage is TRBV7-3 and J usage is TRBJ2-5, with 11 bases that match TRBD1. The DNA end is more similar to TRBJ2-7, so the J call may be wrong. The CDR3 is 15 residues long. From germline, CDR1 is SGHTA and CDR2 FQGTGA. In DNA, the CDR3 is TGTGCCAGCAGGAAGGACAGGGGGCCGCAGGACGAGCAGTACTTC. Translating it yields CASRKDRGPQDEQYF.

This clone was seen a handful of times. The chain has TRBV28 and TRBJ2-7; perhaps TRBD2 as D (5 bases). Germline values: CDR1 MDHEN, CDR2 SYDVKM. The CDR3 is made up of 13 amino acids. The germline V and J ends were trimmed by 5 bases and 3 bases, with 11 bases remaining between them. The CDR3 DNA sequence: TGTGCCAGCAGTCCGGACGGACTCTACGAGCAGTACTTC. It encodes CASSPDGLYEQYF.

In its sample, this clone was seen once. The chain combines TRBV9 with TRBJ2-7; 13 bases are a match to TRBD2. After removal of 3 bases from V and 2 bases from J, the junction contained 11 bases not matched to a gene. The CDR3 consists of 18 residues. In germline, CDR1 is SGDLS, CDR2 YYNGEE. CDR3 in DNA: TGTGCCAGCAGCGGCGGGACAGGGGGACTAGCGGGGACCTACGAGCAGTACTTC. It yields the protein CASSGGTGGLAGTYEQYF.

The chain carries TRBV7-9 and TRBJ2-7; TRBD1 agrees at 10 bases. The CDR3 consists of 14 residues. V shed 5 bases, J shed 5 bases, and the junction held 6 bases outside the gene matches. Germline V gives CDR1 SEHNR, CDR2 FQNEAQ (reference sequence). The CDR3 protein is CASSPGQGIDEQYF. Here the CDR3 DNA reads TGTGCCAGCAGCCCGGGACAGGGGATTGACGAGCAGTACTTC.

This clone has a count of ten or more. The genes are TRBV25-1 and TRBJ2-1, with D hard to call. The germline CDR1 and CDR2 sequences are MGHDK and SYGVNS. Trimming shortened V by 2 bases and J by 5 bases, and 7 bases separated the two germline ends. The CDR3 has 13 amino acids. DNA for the CDR3: TGTGCCAGCAGTGAACCAAAAAACAATGAGCAGTTCTTC. Residues: CASSEPKNNEQFF.

CDR3 loop: CASSPGTGSSYEQYF. The CDR3 DNA reads as TGTGCCAGCAGCCCGGGGACAGGGAGCTCCTACGAGCAGTACTTC. The V gene is TRBV7-7, the J gene TRBJ2-7, with TRBD1 matching over 9 bases. J gave up 0 bases and V 5 bases, and 5 bases lay outside the gene matches. Germline V gene lookup returns CDR1 SSHAT and CDR2 FNYEAQ (reference sequence). The CDR3 runs to 15 residues.

J is TRBJ1-2 and V is TRBV5-6, with unresolved D. Germline-derived CDR1 and CDR2 are SGHDT and YYEEEE. CDR3 length: 15 residues. The V end was cut by 7 bases, the J end by 4 bases, with 20 bases between. CDR3 sequence reads: CASERYSRKTYGYTF. The DNA of the CDR3 is TGTGCCAGCGAACGTTATAGTCGAAAGACCTATGGCTACACCTTC.

The chain employs TRBV19 and TRBJ2-5; 7 nucleotides match TRBD2. CDR3 length equals 17 residues. Germline V gene lookup returns CDR1 LNHDA and CDR2 SQIVND (reference sequence). Trimming took 4 bases from V and 2 from J; bases not matched to a gene: 13. The CDR3 loop is CASSTPWAAGEQETQYF. Written as DNA, the CDR3 is TGTGCCAGTAGTACCCCCTGGGCGGCGGGAGAACAAGAGACCCAGTACTTC. Full variable domain (outside the CDR3, taken from reference TRBV19 and TRBJ2-5): DGGITQSPKYLFRKEGQNVTLSCEQNLNHDAMYWYRQDPGQGLRLIYYSQIVNDFQKGDIAEGYSVSREKKESFPLTVTSAQKNPTAFYLCASSTPWAAGEQETQYFGPGTRLLVL.

A word on this clone: A far larger clone lies a single base away; this is likely a read error. At the DNA level, this CDR3 is encoded by other sequences in the same sample as well. The V and J genes are TRBV7-2 and TRBJ2-3; TRBD2 matches 11 bases. The V and J ends lost 3 bases and 6 bases, in that order; junction bases with no gene match: 5. Germline V lookup: CDR1 SGHTA, CDR2 FQGNSA. The CDR3 runs to 15 residues. The CDR3 nucleotides are TGTGCCAGCAGCTTGACTAGCGGGACGGCGGATACGCAGTATTTT. Translation: CASSLTSGTADTQYF.

For the CDR3, the DNA is TGCAGCGTTGTCCCAGCATTGAACACTGAAGCTTTCTTT. Amino acids: CSVVPALNTEAFF. This sequence joins TRBV29-1 and TRBJ1-1; D is uncertain. The V end lost 4 bases, the J end lost 0 bases, and 9 bases lay between the germline ends. The CDR3 spans 13 residues. Germline values: CDR1 SQVTM, CDR2 ANQGSEA.

This chain connects TRBV5-1 to TRBJ1-1; TRBD1 is a possible D gene (6 bases). The CDR3 sequence is 13 residues long. Per the germline V gene, CDR1 is SGHRS and CDR2 is YFSETQ. Trimming removed 2 bases from V and 5 bases from J, with 10 bases in between. The CDR3 bases are TGCGCCAGCAGCTTAGGAGGGGGGACTGAAGCTTTCTTT. Encoded protein: CASSLGGGTEAFF.

This CDR3 reads CASSQDPDRQYF. CDR3 bases: TGTGCCAGCAGCCAGGACCCGGATCGGCAGTACTTC. The genes are TRBV7-9 and TRBJ2-7; D remains ambiguous. This CDR3 comprises 12 residues. Per germline, CDR1 SEHNR and CDR2 FQNEAQ (reference sequence). Trimming cost V 5 bases and J 9 bases, with 14 bases left between them.

The V and J genes are TRBV19 and TRBJ2-7; perhaps D is TRBD1 or TRBD2 (6 bases each). This CDR3 contains 13 residues. Germline CDR1 LNHDA, CDR2 SQIVND (reference sequence). The germline V and J ends were trimmed by 8 bases and 5 bases, with 16 bases remaining between them. CDR3 sequence: CASGGQASHEQYF. The CDR3 DNA reads as TGTGCCAGTGGGGGGCAGGCAAGCCACGAGCAGTACTTC.